This is a list of T cell receptor beta chains from one sample in a study of T cell repertoires in cytomegalovirus infection. TCRdb re-analysed the reads in MiXCR, keeping a single row per CDR3 protein. The sample lists about 570,000 distinct CDR3 sequences, approximately 40% seen once, with 48% in the top ten. These receptors' targets are unknown. Sequencing was performed on cultured PBMCs, taken from culture after CMV antigen stimulation. These receptor sequences come from a human donor in good health (CMV status not recorded). Some clones in this sample may be carry-over from other donors' samples. The CDR3 runs from the conserved cysteine through the conserved F or W. The order of the fields is J gene, clone size, D gene, V gene, CDR3 DNA, CDR3 protein. D genes are given only for firm matches. Size is omitted from some rows. Given values are once, few, many or a class for expanded clones.

>TRBJ1-1|few|.|TRBV7-2
TGTGCCAGCAGCTTACATGTGGGGAACACTGAAGCTTTCTTT
CASSLHVGNTEAFF
>TRBJ2-3|few|.|TRBV4-3
TGCGCCAGCAGCCAAAGGGGCACAGATACGCAGTATTTT
CASSQRGTDTQYF
>TRBJ2-3|.|TRBD2|TRBV19
TGTGCCAGTAGTTATAGCGGGGTCAGGGATACGCAGTATTTT
CASSYSGVRDTQYF
>TRBJ2-3|.|.|TRBV20-1
TGCAGTGCTAGAGGAACCCGCACAGATACGCAGTATTTT
CSARGTRTDTQYF
>TRBJ1-1|.|.|TRBV7-2
TGTGCCCTCCGGGGATCGGGCACTGAAGCTTTCTTT
CALRGSGTEAFF
>TRBJ2-7|.|TRBD2|TRBV7-8
TGTGCCAGCAGCTTAGCGCGACTGGGGGGGGAGCAGTACTTC
CASSLARLGGEQYF
>TRBJ2-3|.|.|TRBV20-1
TGCAGTGCTCATAGCGGATACACAGATACGCAGTATTTT
CSAHSGYTDTQYF
>TRBJ2-1|.|.|TRBV28
TGTGCCAGCAGGAGGCCGGCGGGGCCCTTGGGGGAGCAGTTCTTC
CASRRPAGPLGEQFF
>TRBJ2-2|.|TRBD1|TRBV19
TGTGCCAGTATTACGACAGGGGGTTCCGGGGAGCTGTTTTTT
CASITTGGSGELFF
>TRBJ1-4|.|.|TRBV11-2
TGTGCCAGCAGCTTAGGACAGTTAGCCGAAAAACTGTTTTTT
CASSLGQLAEKLFF
>TRBJ2-1|.|.|TRBV6-2/TRBV6-3
TGTGCCAGCAGTTACCTTGACCCATTTAGCTACAATGAGCAGTTCTTC
CASSYLDPFSYNEQFF
>TRBJ2-5|few|.|TRBV7-8
TGTGCCAGCAGCCAGCAGGGGACCCAGTACTTC
CASSQQGTQYF
>TRBJ1-2|.|TRBD1|TRBV6-1
TGTGCCAGCCTTCTCGACAGGGTAAATGGCTACACCTTC
CASLLDRVNGYTF
>TRBJ1-3|.|.|TRBV28
TGTGCCAGCAGTTTATGGGGGAGGGGCCCCCGAAACACCATATATTTT
CASSLWGRGPRNTIYF
>TRBJ2-4|.|.|TRBV4-3
TGCGCCAGCAGCCAAGGGGTGGTGGCCAAAAACATTCAGTACTTC
CASSQGVVAKNIQYF
>TRBJ2-4|.|TRBD1|TRBV7-7
TGTGCCAGCAGCGCCGGACAGGGTGGCATTCAGTACTTC
CASSAGQGGIQYF
>TRBJ2-1|.|TRBD2|TRBV6-6
TGTGCCAGCAGTTCTTTGTGGGGTAGCGGGGGGGCGAAGGAGTATGAGCAGTTCTTC
CASSSLWGSGGAKEYEQFF
>TRBJ1-3|.|.|TRBV6-5
TGTGCCAGCAGCCGCGGGGGAAAGGCCGGAAACACCATATATTTT
CASSRGGKAGNTIYF
>TRBJ2-3|few|TRBD2|TRBV6-5
TGTGCCAGCAGTTACCTAGCGGGAGCCGGCACAGATACGCAGTATTTT
CASSYLAGAGTDTQYF
>TRBJ1-4|.|TRBD1|TRBV10-3
TGTGCCATCACCCTACATGGACAGGGGGCGCGAGGGGGTGAAAAACTGTTTTTT
CAITLHGQGARGGEKLFF
>TRBJ2-7|.|.|TRBV5-1
TGCGCCAGCAGCTTGGTTATAGGGGGCTACGAGCAGTACTTC
CASSLVIGGYEQYF
>TRBJ2-1|.|TRBD1|TRBV7-8
TGTGCCAGCAGCCACAGGGGTGGGGAGCAGTTCTTC
CASSHRGGEQFF
>TRBJ2-3|few|.|TRBV11-2
TGTGCCAGCAGCTCACGGATCACTCGGACTACAGATACGCAGTATTTT
CASSSRITRTTDTQYF
>TRBJ1-6|few|.|TRBV19
TGTGCCAGTAGTATAGATCAAGACAGGCTGTATTCACCCCTCCACTTT
CASSIDQDRLYSPLHF
>TRBJ2-1|few|.|TRBV5-1
TGCGCCAGCAGTGAGACAGGCGAAGACTACAATGAGCAGTTCTTC
CASSETGEDYNEQFF
>TRBJ2-5|.|TRBD2|TRBV7-2
TGTGCCAGCAGCTTAGGGGTTAGCGGGACCATCGAGACCCAGTACTTC
CASSLGVSGTIETQYF
>TRBJ1-5|few|.|TRBV20-1
TGCAGTGCGCGTAGGGTTTCTAGCAATCAGCCCCAGCATTTT
CSARRVSSNQPQHF
>TRBJ2-2|.|.|TRBV7-2
TGTGCCAAAGATTCCGGGACTCTTACCGGGGAGCTGTTTTTT
CAKDSGTLTGELFF
>TRBJ1-2|.|.|TRBV4-1
TGCGCCAGCAGCCAAGATCTGGCAGGGTCAAGTGGCTACACCTTC
CASSQDLAGSSGYTF
>TRBJ2-3|few|.|TRBV12-5
TGTGCTAGTGGTTTGGTATTGGGGGATACGCAGTATTTT
CASGLVLGDTQYF
>TRBJ2-3|few|TRBD2|TRBV7-2
TGTGCCAGCAGCTCCTCGGCGGGGGACACAGATACGCAGTATTTT
CASSSSAGDTDTQYF
>TRBJ2-1|.|.|TRBV6-2/TRBV6-3
TGTGCCAGCTCCCCGTGGGGCTCCTACAATGAGCAGTTCTTC
CASSPWGSYNEQFF
>TRBJ2-5|many|.|TRBV19
TGTGCCAGTAGTATCGCCCAGCGGGAAGAGACCCAGTACTTC
CASSIAQREETQYF
>TRBJ2-3|.|.|TRBV7-2
TGTGCCAGCAGCTGGAGGGGGGATACGCAGTATTTT
CASSWRGDTQYF
>TRBJ2-1|.|TRBD2|TRBV5-1
TGCGCCAGCAGCTTGGGCAGCGGGGATCACAATGAGCAGTTCTTC
CASSLGSGDHNEQFF
>TRBJ2-5|.|TRBD2|TRBV7-2
TGTGTCAGCAGCTTCCTAGCGGGAGTCGGAGAGACCCAGTACTTC
CVSSFLAGVGETQYF
>TRBJ2-7|.|.|TRBV18
TGTGCCAGCTCATCATCACCCAACAGGCTCGACGAGCAGTACTTC
CASSSSPNRLDEQYF
>TRBJ2-1|.|.|TRBV5-1
TGCGCCAGCAGCTTGGCCCCCGGGAGCTCCTACAATGAGCAGTTCTTC
CASSLAPGSSYNEQFF
>TRBJ2-7|few|.|TRBV7-2
TGTGCCAGCAGCTTAGTAACAGACACCTACGAGCAGTACTTC
CASSLVTDTYEQYF
>TRBJ2-3|few|.|TRBV7-7
TGTGCCAGCAGCCCAAACATTGCAGATACGCAGTATTTT
CASSPNIADTQYF
>TRBJ2-5|few|TRBD2|TRBV7-2
TGTGCCAGCAGCTTACCCGGACTAGGAGAGACCCAGTACTTC
CASSLPGLGETQYF
>TRBJ2-1|once|.|TRBV6-9
TGTGCCAGCAGTCAGGGACCCAGTCCAATAGAGCAGTTCTTC
CASSQGPSPIEQFF
>TRBJ2-4|few|.|TRBV5-8
TGTGCCAGCAGCTTGACACAGGGACTAGCCAAAAACATTCAGTACTTC
CASSLTQGLAKNIQYF
>TRBJ1-1|few|TRBD1|TRBV7-2
TGTGCCAGCAGCTACATGGCCCTCCAGGGGGCTGAAGCTTTCTTT
CASSYMALQGAEAFF
>TRBJ2-7|.|TRBD1|TRBV12-3/TRBV12-4
TGTGCCAGCAGAGGGACAGGGGGCTCCTACGAGCAGTACTTC
CASRGTGGSYEQYF
>TRBJ2-7|.|.|TRBV7-8
TGTGCCAGCAGCGAGGATAGGGCGGGCGAGCAGTACTTC
CASSEDRAGEQYF
>TRBJ1-5|.|.|TRBV4-3
TGCGCCAGCAGCCAAGATTGGGCGGGGGATCAGCCCCAGCATTTT
CASSQDWAGDQPQHF
>TRBJ1-5|.|.|TRBV30
TGTGCCTGGAGTGCCACCACCTATCAGCCCCAGCATTTT
CAWSATTYQPQHF
>TRBJ2-1|many|TRBD2|TRBV7-2
TGTGCCAGCAGCGATAGACTAGCGGGCTACAATGAGCAGTTCTTC
CASSDRLAGYNEQFF
>TRBJ2-1|.|.|TRBV6-2/TRBV6-3
TGTGCCAGCAGTAGAACAGCACCCAGCCTCTCCTTCAATGAGCAGTTCTTC
CASSRTAPSLSFNEQFF
>TRBJ2-7|few|TRBD2|TRBV18
TGTGCCAGCTCACCCGCTAGCGGGAGGACAAACGAGCAGTACTTC
CASSPASGRTNEQYF
>TRBJ1-1|.|.|TRBV12-3/TRBV12-4
TGTGCCAGCAGTTCCCGGTTGGAGGACACTGAAGCTTTCTTT
CASSSRLEDTEAFF
>TRBJ1-5|many|.|TRBV7-2
TGTGCCAGCACGGTTCATGGATATCAGCCCCAGCATTTT
CASTVHGYQPQHF
>TRBJ2-4|.|TRBD2|TRBV12-3/TRBV12-4
TGTGCCAGCACAGCACTAGCGGGAGAAAACATTCAGTACTTC
CASTALAGENIQYF
>TRBJ2-7|few|.|TRBV5-6
TGTGCCAGCAGCTTTGATGCCTCCTCCTACGAGCAGTACTTC
CASSFDASSYEQYF
>TRBJ2-7|.|TRBD1|TRBV28
TGTGCCAGCAGTTTTCCTGGGACAGAAGCCTACGAGCAGTACTTC
CASSFPGTEAYEQYF
>TRBJ2-5|.|TRBD1|TRBV7-8
TGTGCCAGCAGCTTATGGGGGACAGGGAGAGAGACCCAGTACTTC
CASSLWGTGRETQYF
>TRBJ1-2|.|.|TRBV7-9
TGTGCCAGCAGCTCAGCCCCCGACCAGGGCTACACCTTC
CASSSAPDQGYTF